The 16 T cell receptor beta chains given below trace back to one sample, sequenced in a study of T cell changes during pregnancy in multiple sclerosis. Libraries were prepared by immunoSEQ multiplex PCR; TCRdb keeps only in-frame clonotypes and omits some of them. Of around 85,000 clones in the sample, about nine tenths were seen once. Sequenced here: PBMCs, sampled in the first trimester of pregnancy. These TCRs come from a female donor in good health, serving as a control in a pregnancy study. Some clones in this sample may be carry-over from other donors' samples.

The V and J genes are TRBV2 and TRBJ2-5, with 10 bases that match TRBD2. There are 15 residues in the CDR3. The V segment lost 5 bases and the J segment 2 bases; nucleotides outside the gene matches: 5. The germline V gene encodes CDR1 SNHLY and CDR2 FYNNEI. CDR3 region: CASSPSGGFQETQYF. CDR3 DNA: TGTGCCAGCAGTCCTAGCGGGGGATTTCAAGAGACCCAGTACTTC.

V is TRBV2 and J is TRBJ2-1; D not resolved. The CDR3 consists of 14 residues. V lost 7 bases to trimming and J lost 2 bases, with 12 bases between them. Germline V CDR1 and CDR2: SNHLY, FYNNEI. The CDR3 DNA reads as TGTGCCAGCAACAGAGAGTTGCCCTACAATGAGCAGTTCTTC. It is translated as CASNRELPYNEQFF. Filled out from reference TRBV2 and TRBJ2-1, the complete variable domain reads EPEVTQTPSHQVTQMGQEVILRCVPISNHLYFYWYRQILGQKVEFLVSFYNNEISEKSEIFDDQFSVERPDGSNFTLKIRSTKLEDSAMYFCASNRELPYNEQFFGPGTRLTVL.

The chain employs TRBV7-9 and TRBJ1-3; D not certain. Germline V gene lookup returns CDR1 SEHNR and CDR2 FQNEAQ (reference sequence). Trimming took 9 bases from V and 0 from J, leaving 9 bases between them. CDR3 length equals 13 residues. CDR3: CARGGSSGNTIYF. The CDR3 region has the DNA TGTGCCAGGGGAGGGTCCTCTGGAAACACCATATATTTT.

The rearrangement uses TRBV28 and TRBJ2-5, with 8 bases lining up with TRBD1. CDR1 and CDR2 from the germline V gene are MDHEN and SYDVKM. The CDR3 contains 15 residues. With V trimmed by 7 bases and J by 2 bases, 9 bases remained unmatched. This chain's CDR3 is CASTSDREEQETQYF. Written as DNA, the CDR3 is TGTGCCAGCACTTCGGACAGGGAGGAACAAGAGACCCAGTACTTC.

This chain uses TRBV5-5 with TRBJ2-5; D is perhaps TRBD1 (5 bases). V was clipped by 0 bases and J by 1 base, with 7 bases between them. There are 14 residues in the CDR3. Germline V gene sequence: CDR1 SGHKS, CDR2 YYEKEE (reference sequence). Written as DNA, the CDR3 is TGTGCCAGCAGCTTGGGGGGCGTCCAAGAGACCCAGTACTTC. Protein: CASSLGGVQETQYF.

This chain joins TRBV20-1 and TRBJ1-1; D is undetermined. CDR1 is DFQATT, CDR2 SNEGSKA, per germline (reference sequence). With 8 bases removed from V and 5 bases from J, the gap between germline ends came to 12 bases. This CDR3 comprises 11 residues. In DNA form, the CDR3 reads TGCAGTACCGACGTCGGGACTGAAGCTTTCTTT. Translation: CSTDVGTEAFF.

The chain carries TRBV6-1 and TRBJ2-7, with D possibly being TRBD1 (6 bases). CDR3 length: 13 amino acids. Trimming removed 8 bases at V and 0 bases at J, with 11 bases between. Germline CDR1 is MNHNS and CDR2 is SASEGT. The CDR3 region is CASEQGPSYEQYF. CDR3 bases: TGTGCCAGCGAACAGGGCCCCTCCTACGAGCAGTACTTC.

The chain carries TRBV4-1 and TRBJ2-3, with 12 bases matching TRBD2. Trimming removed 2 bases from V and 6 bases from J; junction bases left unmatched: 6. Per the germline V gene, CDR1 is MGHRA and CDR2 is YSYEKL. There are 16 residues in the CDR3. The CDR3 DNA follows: TGCGCCAGCAGCCAATCACTAGCGGGGGGAGGGGATACGCAGTATTTT. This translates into CASSQSLAGGGDTQYF.

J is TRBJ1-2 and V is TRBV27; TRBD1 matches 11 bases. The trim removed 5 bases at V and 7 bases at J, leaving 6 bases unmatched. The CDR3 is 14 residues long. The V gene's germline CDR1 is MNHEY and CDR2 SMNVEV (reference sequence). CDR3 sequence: CASSPGTGGGGYTF. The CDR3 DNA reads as TGTGCCAGCAGTCCGGGGACAGGGGGAGGTGGCTACACCTTC.

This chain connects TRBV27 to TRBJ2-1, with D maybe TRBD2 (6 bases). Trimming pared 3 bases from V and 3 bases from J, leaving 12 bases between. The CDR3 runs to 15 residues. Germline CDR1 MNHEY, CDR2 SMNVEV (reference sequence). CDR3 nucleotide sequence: TGTGCCAGCAGTTTGGGGGGAGGCTTCTACAATGAGCAGTTCTTC. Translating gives CASSLGGGFYNEQFF.

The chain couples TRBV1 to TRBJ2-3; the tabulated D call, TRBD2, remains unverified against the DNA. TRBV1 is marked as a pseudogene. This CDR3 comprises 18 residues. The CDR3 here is CTSREDFRAGGKSDTQYF. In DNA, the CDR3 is TGCACCAGCAGGGAGGATTTTAGAGCGGGGGGTAAATCAGATACGCAGTATTTT.

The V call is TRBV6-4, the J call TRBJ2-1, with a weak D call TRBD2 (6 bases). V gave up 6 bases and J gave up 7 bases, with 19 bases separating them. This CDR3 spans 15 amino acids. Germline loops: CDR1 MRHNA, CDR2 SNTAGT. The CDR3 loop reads CASSPNPGEVNEQFF. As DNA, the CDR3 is TGTGCCAGCAGCCCTAACCCCGGGGAGGTAAATGAGCAGTTCTTC.

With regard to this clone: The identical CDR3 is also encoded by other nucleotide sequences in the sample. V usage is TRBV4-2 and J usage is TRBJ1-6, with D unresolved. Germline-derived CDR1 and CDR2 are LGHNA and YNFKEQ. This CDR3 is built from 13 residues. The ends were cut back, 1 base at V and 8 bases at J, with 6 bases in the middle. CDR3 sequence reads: CASSQGGDSPLHF. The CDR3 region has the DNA TGTGCCAGCAGCCAAGGGGGAGATTCACCCCTCCACTTT.

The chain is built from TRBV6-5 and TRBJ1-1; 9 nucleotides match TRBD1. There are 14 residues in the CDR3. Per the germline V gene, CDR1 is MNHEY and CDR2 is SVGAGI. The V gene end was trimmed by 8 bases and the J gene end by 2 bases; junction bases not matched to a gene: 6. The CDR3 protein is CASGRDRVNTEAFF. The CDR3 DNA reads TGTGCCAGCGGCCGGGACAGGGTTAACACTGAAGCTTTCTTT.

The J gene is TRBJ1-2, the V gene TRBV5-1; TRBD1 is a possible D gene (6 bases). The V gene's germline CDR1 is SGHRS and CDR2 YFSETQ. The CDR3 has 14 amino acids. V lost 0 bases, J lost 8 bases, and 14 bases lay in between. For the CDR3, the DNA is TGCGCCAGCAGCTTGGAATGGGAGGGGGACGGCTACACCTTC. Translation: CASSLEWEGDGYTF.

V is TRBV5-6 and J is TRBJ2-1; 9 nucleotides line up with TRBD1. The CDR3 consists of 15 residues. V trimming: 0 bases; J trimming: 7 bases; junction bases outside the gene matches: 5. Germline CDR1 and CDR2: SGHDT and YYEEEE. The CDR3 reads CASSLASDRGNEQFF. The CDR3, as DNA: TGTGCCAGCAGCTTGGCCTCGGACAGGGGAAATGAGCAGTTCTTC. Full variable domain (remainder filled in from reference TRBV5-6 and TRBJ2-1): DAGVTQSPTHLIKTRGQQVTLRCSPKSGHDTVSWYQQALGQGPQFIFQYYEEEERQRGNFPDRFSGHQFPNYSSELNVNALLLGDSALYLCASSLASDRGNEQFFGPGTRLTVL.